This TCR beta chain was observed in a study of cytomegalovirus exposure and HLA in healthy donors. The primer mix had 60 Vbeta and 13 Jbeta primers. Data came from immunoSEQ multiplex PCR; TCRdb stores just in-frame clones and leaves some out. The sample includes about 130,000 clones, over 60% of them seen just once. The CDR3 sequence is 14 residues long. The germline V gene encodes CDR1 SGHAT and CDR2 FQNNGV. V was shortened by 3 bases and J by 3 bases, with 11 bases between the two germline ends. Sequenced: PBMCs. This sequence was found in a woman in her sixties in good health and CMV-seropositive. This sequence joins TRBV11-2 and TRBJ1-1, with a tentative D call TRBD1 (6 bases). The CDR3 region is CASSFTGHHTEAFF. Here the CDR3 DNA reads TGTGCCAGCAGCTTTACAGGGCACCACACTGAAGCTTTCTTT.